This T cell receptor (beta chain) appears in the sequencing data of a study of metastatic and nonmetastatic thyroid tumors. On the study more broadly: Comparative analysis of repertoires was undertaken across blood and tumor or nodule tissue obtained from malignant and benign thyroid patients.

General study results and limits: Reportedly, malignant thyroid tumors had significantly higher TCR beta diversity than benign nodules, in blood and tumor.

No patient had received any treatment before thyroid surgery. For this clone: The antigen remains unidentified.

Source study methods: CDR3 differences across clinicopathological groups were used to build a distant-metastasis classifier for papillary thyroid cancer. TCRdb re-clonotyped the PCR reads via MiXCR. The V and J calls and clone size are TCRdb's, not the authors'. The data show about 6,000 clones, with more than 30% seen just once and roughly 20% held by the top ten. Sequencing was performed on adjacent normal tissue. This receptor was taken from a female donor with papillary thyroid cancer or a benign thyroid nodule (not recorded which). Some clones in this sample may be carry-over from other donors' samples.

CDR3 amino acids: CASITHRDEQFF. The CDR3, as DNA: TGTGCCAGCATCACCCACAGGGATGAGCAGTTCTTC. The chain uses TRBV6-1 and TRBJ2-1; D is possibly TRBD1 (6 bases). This CDR3 region has 12 residues. Germline V gives CDR1 MNHNS, CDR2 SASEGT. Trimming took off 7 bases at V and 8 bases at J, with 12 bases between the two ends.